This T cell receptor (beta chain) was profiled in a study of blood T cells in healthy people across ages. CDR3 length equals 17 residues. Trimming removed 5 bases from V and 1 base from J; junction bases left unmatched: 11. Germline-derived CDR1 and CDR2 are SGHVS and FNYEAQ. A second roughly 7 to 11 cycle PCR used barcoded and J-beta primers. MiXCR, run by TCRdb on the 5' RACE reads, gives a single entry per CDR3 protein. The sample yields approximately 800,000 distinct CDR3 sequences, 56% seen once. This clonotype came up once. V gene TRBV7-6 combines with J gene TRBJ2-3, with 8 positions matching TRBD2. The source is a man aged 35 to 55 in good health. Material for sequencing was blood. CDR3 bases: TGTGCCAGCAGCCCCATGGTTGCGGGAGGACGCACAGATACGCAGTATTTT. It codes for CASSPMVAGGRTDTQYF.